These 23 T cell receptor beta chains share one sample of origin, sequenced in a study of cytomegalovirus exposure and HLA in healthy donors. PCR used 60 Vbeta primers and 13 Jbeta primers. Sequencing was performed with immunoSEQ multiplex PCR; in TCRdb, only in-frame clones are kept and a portion is missing. Here the sample spans 100,000 to 150,000 clones, roughly 83% being singletons. Input material: PBMCs. The receptors were sampled from a girl aged 2 to 9 in good health and CMV-seronegative.

The chain is built from TRBV30 and TRBJ1-5, with D unresolved. Germline V lookup: CDR1 GTSNPN, CDR2 SVGIG (reference sequence). This CDR3 comprises 18 residues. The V end lost 2 bases, the J end lost 7 bases, and 27 bases lay between the germline ends. CDR3 bases: TGTGCCTGGAGTAAGTATTCTCCGGGTGATAAGATCGAGCAGCCCCAGCATTTT. Protein product: CAWSKYSPGDKIEQPQHF.

The chain employs TRBV6-1 and TRBJ2-1; D is perhaps TRBD2 (5 bases). The CDR3 extends over 15 amino acids. The V and J ends lost 7 bases and 2 bases respectively, with 15 bases between them. CDR1 MNHNS and CDR2 SASEGT come from the germline V gene. The CDR3 loop is CASNGEEAAYNEQFF. CDR3 nucleotide sequence: TGTGCCAGCAACGGAGAGGAGGCGGCCTACAATGAGCAGTTCTTC.

The gene calls are TRBV5-5 and TRBJ2-5, with 12 nucleotides matching TRBD1. V lost 4 bases and J lost 5; bases outside the gene matches: 9. CDR3 length: 16 amino acids. CDR1 and CDR2 from the germline V gene are SGHKS and YYEKEE (reference sequence). The CDR3 here is CASSGHGTGGFETQYF. The CDR3 nucleotides read TGTGCCAGCAGCGGCCATGGGACAGGGGGCTTTGAGACCCAGTACTTC. Full variable domain (missing parts from reference TRBV5-5 and TRBJ2-5): DAGVTQSPTHLIKTRGQQVTLRCSPISGHKSVSWYQQVLGQGPQFIFQYYEKEERGRGNFPDRFSARQFPNYSSELNVNALLLGDSALYLCASSGHGTGGFETQYFGPGTRLLVL.

The chain links TRBV15 to TRBJ2-3; 9 bases are shared with TRBD2. With 0 bases clipped from V and 4 bases from J, the junction kept 5 bases outside the gene matches. The CDR3 consists of 16 residues. Germline V gene data show CDR1 as LNHNV and CDR2 as YYDKDF (reference sequence). The CDR3, as DNA: TGTGCCACCAGCAGAGATCTTGCGGGAGGGGCAGATACGCAGTATTTT. Translating gives CATSRDLAGGADTQYF.

The rearrangement links TRBV4-1 to TRBJ2-5; 8 nucleotides align to TRBD1. In germline, CDR1 is MGHRA, CDR2 YSYEKL. Trimming took 2 bases from V and 5 from J; bases not matched to a gene: 16. There are 18 residues in the CDR3. The CDR3 loop reads CASSQLGQGGWGKETQYF. In DNA, the CDR3 is TGCGCCAGCAGCCAACTTGGACAGGGAGGCTGGGGAAAGGAGACCCAGTACTTC.

The chain couples TRBV29-1 to TRBJ2-3; 10 nucleotides line up with TRBD2. Germline values: CDR1 SQVTM, CDR2 ANQGSEA. The ends lost 1 base at V and 4 bases at J; junction bases unmatched: 8. CDR3 length: 16 residues. DNA of the CDR3: TGCAGCGTTGAAGTGGCTAGCGGGAGAGACCCAGATACGCAGTATTTT. Protein sequence: CSVEVASGRDPDTQYF.

The chain recombines TRBV7-9 with TRBJ1-2; 12 bases match TRBD1. The CDR3 runs 16 residues. V lost 5 bases and J lost 5; bases outside the gene matches: 9. Germline V gives CDR1 SEHNR, CDR2 FQNEAQ (reference sequence). The CDR3 reads CASSQGGQGAQYGYTF. CDR3 DNA sequence: TGTGCCAGCAGCCAAGGGGGACAGGGGGCCCAATATGGCTACACCTTC.

The chain combines TRBV7-8 with TRBJ2-5; D may be TRBD2 (6 bases). This CDR3 has 13 residues. Germline CDR1 and CDR2: SGHVS and FQNEAQ. The V end was cut by 5 bases, the J end by 5 bases, with 12 bases between. The DNA of the CDR3 is TGTGCCAGCAGCATTACTAGCTTGGAGACCCAGTACTTC. Protein: CASSITSLETQYF.

This chain uses TRBV4-1 with TRBJ2-2; 10 positions match TRBD2. Germline CDR1 and CDR2: MGHRA and YSYEKL. The V segment lost 3 bases and the J segment 2 bases; nucleotides outside the gene matches: 6. The CDR3 has 17 residues. The CDR3 DNA is TGCGCCAGCAGCCAGGTGGGACTAGCGAAAAACACCGGGGAGCTGTTTTTT. This encodes CASSQVGLAKNTGELFF.

This sequence joins TRBV9 and TRBJ1-5; 11 bases map to TRBD1. This CDR3 comprises 14 residues. In germline, CDR1 is SGDLS, CDR2 YYNGEE. J gave up 6 bases and V 3 bases, and 2 bases lay outside the gene matches. DNA for the CDR3: TGTGCCAGCAGCGGGGGGACAGGGGGTCAGCCCCAGCATTTT. Its protein is CASSGGTGGQPQHF.

V and J are TRBV4-1 and TRBJ2-4; D not resolved. The CDR3 is 15 amino acids. Germline-derived CDR1 and CDR2 are MGHRA and YSYEKL. V gave up 1 base and J gave up 0 bases, with 7 bases separating them. DNA of the CDR3: TGCGCCAGCAGCCAAGGGCCACAAGCCAAAAACATTCAGTACTTC. Its protein product is CASSQGPQAKNIQYF.

This rearrangement joins TRBV5-4 to TRBJ2-3, with 12 bases lining up with TRBD2. The CDR3 runs 15 residues. V was clipped by 5 bases and J by 8 bases; unmatched bases: 9. Per the germline V gene, CDR1 is SGHNT and CDR2 is YYREEE (reference sequence). The CDR3 nucleotides read TGTGCCAGCAGTTCTAGCGGGGGGGCCATGGGTACGCAGTATTTT. This codes for CASSSSGGAMGTQYF.

V and J are TRBV13 and TRBJ2-1, with TRBD2 matching 9 bases. The J segment lost 4 bases and the V segment lost 5 bases, leaving 9 bases of the junction unmatched. This CDR3 spans 16 amino acids. CDR1 and CDR2 (germline): PRHDT, FYEKMQ (reference sequence). CDR3 nucleotide sequence: TGTGCCAGCAGCGACCCCGCGCGGGGGGGGTACAATGAGCAGTTCTTC. It yields the protein CASSDPARGGYNEQFF.

This clone was counted between two and nine times. The chain uses TRBV5-3 and TRBJ1-5; maybe TRBD1 (6 bases). TRBV5-3 is noted as an ORF with a role that remains uncertain. This CDR3 spans 16 amino acids. Trimming stripped 4 bases from V and 0 bases from J, with 14 bases between. The CDR3 here is CARSVPQGYSNQPQHF. The CDR3 DNA follows: TGTGCCAGAAGCGTGCCTCAGGGGTATAGCAATCAGCCCCAGCATTTT.

This clone was counted between two and nine times. The chain joins TRBV19 to TRBJ1-5; 11 nucleotides agree with TRBD1. Germline assignment: CDR1 LNHDA and CDR2 SQIVND (reference sequence). The V gene end was trimmed by 8 bases and the J gene end by 4 bases; junction bases not matched to a gene: 10. This CDR3 has 16 residues. CDR3 in DNA: TGTGCCAGTCGACGGCCGGGACAGGGGGGAAATCAGCCCCAGCATTTT. Translation gives CASRRPGQGGNQPQHF.

V usage is TRBV6-5 and J usage is TRBJ2-5; TRBD1 agrees at 7 bases. The J call may be in error: the DNA end matches TRBJ2-7 better. Germline V gene sequence: CDR1 MNHEY, CDR2 SVGAGI. CDR3 size: 15 residues. The DNA of the CDR3 is TGTGCCAGCAGACAGGGGTCGCCCAGCTCCTACGAGCAGTACTTC. Translation: CASRQGSPSSYEQYF.

The chain uses TRBV19 and TRBJ1-2, with TRBD1 matching 8 bases. The CDR3 extends over 18 amino acids. With V trimmed by 6 bases and J by 0 bases, 15 bases remained unmatched. Germline values: CDR1 LNHDA, CDR2 SQIVND (reference sequence). Here the CDR3 reads CASSLHYGQGGANYGYTF. The CDR3, as DNA: TGTGCCAGTAGCCTACATTACGGACAGGGCGGGGCTAACTATGGCTACACCTTC.

This chain's CDR3 is CASSLGAGGYTF. In DNA, the CDR3 is TGTGCCAGCAGCCTAGGGGCAGGAGGCTACACCTTC. The chain joins TRBV7-2 to TRBJ1-2; D may be TRBD1 (5 bases). V lost 5 bases to trimming and J lost 8 bases, with 12 bases between them. The CDR3 is 12 residues long. CDR1 and CDR2 (germline): SGHTA, FQGNSA.

The chain joins TRBV15 to TRBJ1-5; D is perhaps TRBD1 (6 bases). From germline, CDR1 is LNHNV and CDR2 YYDKDF (reference sequence). This CDR3 is 14 amino acids long. Trimming removed 4 bases from V and 7 bases from J, with 14 bases in between. CDR3 coding DNA: TGTGCCACCAGCAAGGACAGCAGTGCGCAGCCCCAGCATTTT. Its translation is CATSKDSSAQPQHF.

The chain combines TRBV5-1 with TRBJ2-1; 15 bases align to TRBD2. V gave up 4 bases and J gave up 7 bases; unmatched junction bases: 3. The CDR3 loop spans 15 amino acids. Germline V CDR1 and CDR2: SGHRS, YFSETQ. The CDR3 coding sequence is TGCGCCAGCAGCCGGACTAGCGGGGGGGAGAATGAGCAGTTCTTC. It encodes CASSRTSGGENEQFF.

The table lists this clone with a count of one. J is TRBJ1-6 and V is TRBV18; 7 bases are shared with TRBD1. The CDR3 spans 16 residues. Germline CDR1 is KGHSH and CDR2 is LQKENI. Unmatched junction bases numbered 12, after V lost 4 bases and J lost 9 bases. For the CDR3, the DNA is TGTGCCAGCTCACGCGAAGGAGGGGGCACGAGTTCACCCCTCCACTTT. It translates to CASSREGGGTSSPLHF.

This chain connects TRBV5-1 to TRBJ1-2; the match to TRBD1 covers 8 bases. The germline V gene has CDR1 SGHRS and CDR2 YFSETQ. The junction had 10 bases not matched to a gene; V was cut back by 0 bases and J by 6 bases. The length of the CDR3 is 16 residues. CDR3 sequence (DNA): TGCGCCAGCAGCTTGGCCCTCACAGGGGGTAAGGATGGCTACACCTTC. Translating it yields CASSLALTGGKDGYTF.

The chain couples TRBV30 to TRBJ2-1; D unclear. The CDR3 sequence is 12 residues long. Germline CDR1 GTSNPN, CDR2 SVGIG (reference sequence). The germline V and J ends were trimmed by 4 bases and 9 bases, with 13 bases remaining between them. CDR3 coding DNA: TGTGCCTGGACGCCCCAGGTGCTTGAGCAGTTCTTC. It codes for CAWTPQVLEQFF. Variable domain in full (rest from reference TRBV30 and TRBJ2-1): SQTIHQWPATLVQPVGSPLSLECTVEGTSNPNLYWYRQAAGRGLQLLFYSVGIGQISSEVPQNLSASRPQDRQFILSSKKLLLSDSGFYLCAWTPQVLEQFFGPGTRLTVL.